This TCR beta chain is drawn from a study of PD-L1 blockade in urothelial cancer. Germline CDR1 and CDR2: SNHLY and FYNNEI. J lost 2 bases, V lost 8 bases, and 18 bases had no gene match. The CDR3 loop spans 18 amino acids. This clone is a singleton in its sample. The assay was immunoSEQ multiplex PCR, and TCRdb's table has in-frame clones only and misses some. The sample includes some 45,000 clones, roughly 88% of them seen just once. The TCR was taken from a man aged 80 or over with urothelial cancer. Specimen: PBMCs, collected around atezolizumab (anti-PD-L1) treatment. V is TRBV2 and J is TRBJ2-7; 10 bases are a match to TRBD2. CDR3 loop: CASSLGASGGRATYEQYF. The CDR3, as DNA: TGTGCCAGCTCCCTGGGGGCTAGCGGGGGTAGGGCGACCTACGAGCAGTACTTC.